The clone carrying this TCR beta chain has only a few counts. Its target is not known. The protocol was immunoSEQ multiplex PCR, while the TCRdb copy is restricted to in-frame clones and leaves out a portion. The table shows 90,000 to 120,000 clones, with around 87% occurring only once. Germline CDR1 is MNHNS and CDR2 is SASEGT. The CDR3 is 15 residues long. The V end lost 0 bases, the J end lost 1 base, and 4 bases lay between the germline ends. This record belongs to a study of T cell responses to AZD1222 COVID-19 vaccine. Regarding the study as a whole: Seropositive status at baseline applied to only six AZD1222 recipients. Repertoires were obtained solely post-peak T cell response. Clonal diversity was possibly underestimated, and white British individuals and females predominated among donors.

The material sequenced was peripheral blood, taken on day 0 of AZD1222 vaccination. The chain links TRBV6-1 to TRBJ1-6, with D unclear. This TCR derives from an adult in good health. CDR3 protein: CASSEARSYNSPLHF. CDR3 DNA: TGTGCCAGCAGTGAAGCGCGGTCCTATAATTCACCCCTCCACTTT.